This is a list of T cell receptor beta chains from one sample in a study of cytomegalovirus exposure and HLA in healthy donors. Only in-frame clones appear in the TCRdb table, and some are missing; sequencing was by immunoSEQ multiplex PCR. The sample has about 89,000 clones, about 76% seen once. Sequenced: PBMCs. These receptors were collected from a man under 40 in good health and CMV-seropositive. The CDR3 runs from the conserved cysteine through the conserved F or W. A D gene is named only where the DNA matches it firmly. Clone sizes are given selectively: once, few, many, or a class where the clone is expanded.

D gene	V gene	clone size	J gene	CDR3 protein	CDR3 DNA
-	TRBV6-1	once	TRBJ2-3	CASSEAKGRGPDTQYF	TGTGCCAGCAGTGAAGCAAAGGGGCGGGGTCCAGATACGCAGTATTTT
-	TRBV28	-	TRBJ1-2	CASSLDRKDYGYTF	TGTGCCAGCAGTTTAGACAGGAAGGACTATGGCTACACCTTC
TRBD1	TRBV4-1	few	TRBJ2-1	CASSQDGTGGYNEQFF	TGTGCCAGCAGCCAAGATGGGACAGGGGGCTACAATGAGCAGTTCTTC
-	TRBV9	-	TRBJ1-1	CASSPEGVNTEAFF	TGTGCCAGCAGCCCCGAGGGGGTGAACACTGAAGCTTTCTTT
TRBD2	TRBV6-6	-	TRBJ2-2	CASRPSSGGGTGELFF	TGTGCCAGCAGGCCATCTAGCGGGGGGGGGACCGGGGAGCTGTTTTTT
-	TRBV28	-	TRBJ2-7	CASRPRAAGLYEQYF	TGTGCCAGCCGACCCAGGGCGGCAGGGCTCTACGAGCAGTACTTC
TRBD2	TRBV19	-	TRBJ2-3	CASSILFGGSSTDTQYF	TGTGCCAGTAGTATCCTCTTCGGGGGGTCTAGCACAGATACGCAGTATTTT
TRBD1	TRBV6-6	-	TRBJ1-6	CASSYSGQGVGSPLHF	TGTGCCAGCAGTTACTCCGGACAGGGCGTGGGGTCACCCCTCCACTTT
-	TRBV28	-	TRBJ1-4	CASSQINRAGEKLFF	TGTGCCAGCAGTCAAATCAACAGGGCTGGAGAAAAACTGTTTTTT
TRBD2	TRBV5-1	-	TRBJ2-5	CASSLFGLAGVETQYF	TGCGCCAGCAGCTTGTTCGGTCTAGCGGGGGTTGAGACCCAGTACTTC
-	TRBV19	-	TRBJ1-2	CASSRTPSNYGYTF	TGTGCCAGTAGTCGGACACCGTCTAACTATGGCTACACCTTC
-	TRBV6-1	few	TRBJ2-3	CASSESDGGPDTQYF	TGTGCCAGCAGTGAATCTGATGGAGGACCAGATACGCAGTATTTT
-	TRBV6-5	-	TRBJ2-1	CASSYSGRDNEQFF	TGTGCCAGCAGTTACTCGGGCAGGGACAATGAGCAGTTCTTC
TRBD1	TRBV5-6	-	TRBJ1-5	CASDPLTGQAINQPQHF	TGTGCCAGCGACCCTCTTACGGGACAGGCAATCAATCAGCCCCAGCATTTT
TRBD1	TRBV19	-	TRBJ2-7	CASSILAGQGYEQYF	TGTGCCAGTAGTATTTTGGCGGGACAGGGGTACGAGCAGTACTTC
TRBD1	TRBV6-1	-	TRBJ1-1	CASSEGRGITEAFF	TGTGCCAGCAGTGAGGGCAGGGGGATCACTGAAGCTTTCTTT
-	TRBV7-8	few	TRBJ1-1	CASSPLSEAFF	TGTGCCAGCAGCCCCCTCTCTGAAGCTTTCTTT
-	TRBV20-1	once	TRBJ2-7	CSAPGGDEQYF	TGCAGTGCTCCCGGAGGCGACGAGCAGTACTTC
-	TRBV7-9	few	TRBJ2-7	CASSLIRDNPYEQYF	TGTGCCAGCAGCTTAATCCGGGACAACCCCTACGAGCAGTACTTC
-	TRBV7-9	once	TRBJ1-2	CASSSTSAHGYTF	TGTGCCAGCAGCTCAACATCTGCCCATGGCTACACCTTC
TRBD1	TRBV10-1	few	TRBJ1-5	CASILQGVVNQPQHF	TGCGCCAGCATTCTACAGGGGGTGGTCAATCAGCCCCAGCATTTT
TRBD1	TRBV5-4	few	TRBJ1-6	CASSAGQARLNSPLHF	TGTGCCAGCAGCGCAGGACAGGCCAGACTTAATTCACCCCTCCACTTT
-	TRBV2	-	TRBJ2-7	CASSEKGGEHYEQYF	TGTGCCAGCAGTGAAAAGGGGGGGGAACACTACGAGCAGTACTTC
TRBD2	TRBV13	-	TRBJ2-3	CASSLGLAGLTDTQYF	TGTGCCAGCAGCTTAGGGCTAGCGGGTCTCACAGATACGCAGTATTTT
TRBD2	TRBV9	-	TRBJ2-1	CASSPLTSANEQFF	TGTGCCAGCAGCCCCCTGACTAGCGCCAATGAGCAGTTCTTC
TRBD1	TRBV19	-	TRBJ1-5	CASSIGTGGNQPQHF	TGTGCCAGTAGTATCGGGACAGGGGGGAATCAGCCCCAGCATTTT
-	TRBV2	-	TRBJ1-1	CASMGGGTEAFF	TGTGCCAGCATGGGGGGTGGCACTGAAGCTTTCTTT
-	TRBV6-1	once	TRBJ1-4	CASRPLGLLNEKLFF	TGTGCCAGCAGGCCGCTAGGTCTCCTTAATGAAAAACTGTTTTTT
TRBD1	TRBV28	-	TRBJ1-2	CASRPNQGGFENTF	TGTGCCAGCAGACCTAACCAGGGGGGTTTTGAGAACACCTTC
-	TRBV9	-	TRBJ1-1	CASSVGLRLNTEAFF	TGTGCCAGCAGCGTAGGGCTGCGGTTGAACACTGAAGCTTTCTTT
TRBD1	TRBV11-3	-	TRBJ2-1	CASSPRQGSVHEQFF	TGTGCCAGCAGCCCGCGACAGGGTTCCGTCCATGAGCAGTTCTTC
-	TRBV23-1	-	TRBJ1-4	CASSRDGGAGGTNEKLFF	TGCGCCAGCAGTCGAGATGGGGGGGCCGGCGGGACTAATGAAAAACTGTTTTTT
TRBD1	TRBV9	-	TRBJ1-6	CASSPGGQGALAVDNSPLHF	TGTGCCAGCAGCCCCGGCGGACAGGGGGCGCTTGCAGTAGATAATTCACCCCTCCACTTT
TRBD1	TRBV11-2	-	TRBJ2-7	CASSLGDRDTLSVEQYF	TGTGCCAGCAGCTTAGGGGACAGGGACACTCTTAGTGTCGAGCAGTACTTC
-	TRBV11-3	-	TRBJ2-1	CASSILGGREQFF	TGTGCCAGCAGCATACTCGGGGGGCGGGAGCAGTTCTTC
TRBD1	TRBV7-9	-	TRBJ1-2	CSSSKSYPGQGNYGYTF	TGTTCCAGCAGCAAGTCTTACCCGGGACAGGGGAACTATGGCTACACCTTC
TRBD2	TRBV7-3	-	TRBJ2-1	CASSVLGGGAREQFF	TGTGCCAGCAGCGTCTTGGGCGGGGGGGCCCGTGAGCAGTTCTTC
TRBD1	TRBV19	-	TRBJ1-2	CASYTGGHVGYGYTF	TGTGCCAGTTACACAGGGGGCCACGTTGGCTATGGCTACACCTTC
TRBD2	TRBV6-5	-	TRBJ2-7	CASSYGDYYEQYF	TGTGCCAGCAGTTACGGGGACTACTACGAGCAGTACTTC
-	TRBV30	-	TRBJ2-1	CAWSVGMGGRDEQFF	TGTGCCTGGAGTGTAGGAATGGGGGGGCGCGATGAGCAGTTCTTC
-	TRBV29-1	-	TRBJ2-1	CSVSRTATSYNEQFF	TGCAGCGTCTCCCGGACAGCGACGTCCTACAATGAGCAGTTCTTC
TRBD2	TRBV5-1	-	TRBJ2-5	CASSFPGGGLQETQYF	TGCGCCAGCAGCTTCCCGGGGGGGGGTTTGCAAGAGACCCAGTACTTC
TRBD2	TRBV10-1	-	TRBJ2-5	CASSEHSGGGETQYF	TGCGCCAGCAGTGAACATAGCGGGGGAGGAGAGACCCAGTACTTC
-	TRBV18	-	TRBJ2-1	CASSPPGGRADEQFF	TGTGCCAGCTCACCACCGGGGGGGCGAGCTGATGAGCAGTTCTTC
-	TRBV29-1	-	TRBJ2-3	CSTSLAGTSTDTQYF	TGCAGCACTTCACTCGCCGGGACTAGCACAGATACGCAGTATTTT
-	TRBV7-9	few	TRBJ1-2	CASSLAGAPGGYTF	TGTGCCAGCAGCTTAGCAGGGGCCCCAGGAGGCTACACCTTC
TRBD1	TRBV6-1	-	TRBJ2-1	CASSDGHRGFF	TGTGCCAGCAGTGACGGGCACAGGGGGTTCTTC
-	TRBV19	-	TRBJ1-5	CASSSTGINQPQHF	TGTGCCAGTAGTTCCACAGGGATCAATCAGCCCCAGCATTTT
-	TRBV7-9	-	TRBJ2-5	CASSSSGSPQETQYF	TGTGCCAGCAGCTCAAGCGGGTCCCCCCAAGAGACCCAGTACTTC
-	TRBV9	-	TRBJ2-3	CASSDTRGDTQYF	TGTGCCAGCAGCGACACACGCGGAGATACGCAGTATTTT